This T cell receptor (beta chain) was sequenced in a study of human T cells and chemical hapten exposure. Whole-study results and caveats: Versus controls, significantly more large CDR3 similarity clusters arose from expanded TCRs.

The CDR3 runs 12 residues. Germline lookup yields CDR1 SGHRS and CDR2 YFSETQ. Trimming removed 2 bases at V and 6 bases at J, with 9 bases between. This clonotype was detected ten times or more. Antigen unknown. Time point here: patch test 2, 6 weeks after DPC sensitization. Treatment here: therapeutic diphenylcyclopropenone sensitization with weekly scalp DPC. In the study's own analysis: Per-sample TCR counts ranged from roughly 23,224 to 750,000, median roughly 96,000. TCRdb recomputed calls from the RACE reads with MiXCR, one row per CDR3 protein. The V and J calls and clone size are TCRdb's, not the authors'. There are 65,000 to 100,000 distinct CDR3 sequences in the sample; 6.5% to 8% occur only once, and about 1.5% lies in the top ten.

The sequences come from whole blood, collected in connection with sensitization to the hapten diphenylcyclopropenone (DPC). The V and J genes are TRBV5-1 and TRBJ2-7; D is uncertain. This clonotype originated in a woman younger than 45 with alopecia areata. Some clones in this sample may be carry-over from other donors' samples. DNA of the CDR3: TGCGCCAGCAGCTTTTCCAGGAGCGAGCAGTACTTC. The encoded protein is CASSFSRSEQYF.